The clone carrying this TCR beta chain was seen many times. Its antigen remains unidentified. TCR beta CDR3 region amplification was performed from RNA transcripts. When the TCR CDR3 underwent first-round RT-PCR, the HTBI primer set was used. TCRdb independently ran MiXCR on the multiplex PCR reads; one entry per CDR3 protein. The table includes about 510,000 distinct CDR3 sequences, 46% detected once. This entry belongs to a study of T cells in Graves' hyperthyroidism and ophthalmopathy. Findings and limits, study-wide: Also found in blood were most expanded thyroid clonotypes above 0.001. Ophthalmopathy was predicted by the model a median of approximately 6 months ahead of onset.

Per the germline V gene, CDR1 is DFQATT and CDR2 is SNEGSKA (reference sequence). This CDR3 is built from 13 residues. V shed 6 bases and J 5 bases; nucleotides not matched to a gene: 5. Sequenced material: peripheral blood or thyroid tissue (not recorded which). The sequence was collected from an adult woman with Graves' disease, either hyperthyroidism or ophthalmopathy (not recorded which). This rearrangement joins TRBV20-1 to TRBJ1-5; 9 nucleotides line up with TRBD1. CDR3 residues: CSAGQGEDQPQHF. The CDR3 DNA reads as TGCAGTGCGGGACAGGGAGAAGATCAGCCCCAGCATTTT.